This T cell receptor beta chain appears in the sequencing data of a study of human T cells and chemical hapten exposure. Study in general: The variation in per-sample TCR yields arose mainly from small differences in pooled library volumes.

This clonotype was counted ten times or more. Its antigen is unidentified. For the library, individual cDNA molecules each received unique molecular identifiers. Source study methods: Sequenced samples showed a median of approximately 100,000 TCRs each, with counts running from around 24,000 to 710,000. TCRdb processed the RACE reads anew with MiXCR; each CDR3 protein has one entry. The V and J calls come from TCRdb's annotation, not from the publication. The table includes more than 70,000 distinct CDR3 sequences, about 10% detected once. Whole-study results and caveats: TCRs at high frequency, those above 1 in 1000, did not change with DPC sensitization.

Specified time point: healthy volunteer bleed at 2 weeks. Unfractionated whole blood served as the source for total RNA extraction. This receptor was taken from a female donor in good health. Some clones in this sample may be carry-over from other donors' samples. The sample consisted of whole blood.

CDR3 sequence reads: CASSLGRSSYEQYF. CDR3 sequence (DNA): TGTGCCAGCAGTTTGGGCAGAAGCTCCTACGAGCAGTACTTC. This chain uses TRBV27 with TRBJ2-7; no reliable D call. This CDR3 spans 14 amino acids. Trimming shortened V by 3 bases and J by 0 bases, and 9 bases separated the two germline ends. The V gene's germline CDR1 is MNHEY and CDR2 SMNVEV (reference sequence).